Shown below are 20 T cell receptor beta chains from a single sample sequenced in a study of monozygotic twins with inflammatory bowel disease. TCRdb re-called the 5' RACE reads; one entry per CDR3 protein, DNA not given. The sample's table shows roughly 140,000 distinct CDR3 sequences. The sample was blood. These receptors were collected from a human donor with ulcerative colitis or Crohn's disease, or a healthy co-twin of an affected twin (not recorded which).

CDR3 loop: CASSPVGAYNEQFF. The rearrangement links TRBV6-2 or TRBV6-3 to TRBJ2-1; TCRdb names TRBD1, which stays unverified in the absence of DNA. The CDR3 contains 14 residues. Germline loops: CDR1 MNHEY, CDR2 SVGEGT.

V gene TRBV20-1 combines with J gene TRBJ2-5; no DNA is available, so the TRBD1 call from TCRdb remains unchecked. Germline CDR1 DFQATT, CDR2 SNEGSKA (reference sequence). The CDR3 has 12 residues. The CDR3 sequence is CSASVPGGTQYF.

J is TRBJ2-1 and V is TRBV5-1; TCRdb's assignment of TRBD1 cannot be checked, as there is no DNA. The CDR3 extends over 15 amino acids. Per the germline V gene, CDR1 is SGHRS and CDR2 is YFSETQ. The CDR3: CASSEQASSYNEQFF.

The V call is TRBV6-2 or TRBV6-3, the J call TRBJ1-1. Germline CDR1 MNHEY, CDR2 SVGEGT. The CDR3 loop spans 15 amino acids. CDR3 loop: CASSETGRLNTEAFF.

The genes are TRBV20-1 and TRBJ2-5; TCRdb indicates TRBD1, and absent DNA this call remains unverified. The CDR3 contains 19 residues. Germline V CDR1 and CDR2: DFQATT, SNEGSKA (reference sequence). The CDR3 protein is CSASSYGGGGVGYQETQYF.

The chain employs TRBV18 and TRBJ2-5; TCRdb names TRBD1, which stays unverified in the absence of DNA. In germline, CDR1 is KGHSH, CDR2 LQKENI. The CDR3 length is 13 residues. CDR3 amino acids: CASSRGEQETQYF.

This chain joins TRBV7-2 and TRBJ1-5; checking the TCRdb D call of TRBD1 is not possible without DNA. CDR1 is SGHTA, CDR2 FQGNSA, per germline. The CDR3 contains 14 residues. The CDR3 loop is CASSLGDGTRPQHF. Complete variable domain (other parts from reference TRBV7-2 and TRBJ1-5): GAGVSQSPSNKVTEKGKDVELRCDPISGHTALYWYRQSLGQGLEFLIYFQGNSAPDKSGLPSDRFSAERTGGSVSTLTIQRTQQEDSAVYLCASSLGDGTRPQHFGDGTRLSIL.

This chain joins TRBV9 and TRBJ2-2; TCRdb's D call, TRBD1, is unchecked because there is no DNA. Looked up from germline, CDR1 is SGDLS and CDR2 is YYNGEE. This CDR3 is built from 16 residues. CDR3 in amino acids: CASSVSPERVTGELFF. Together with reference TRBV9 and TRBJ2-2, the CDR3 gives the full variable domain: DSGVTQTPKHLITATGQRVTLRCSPRSGDLSVYWYQQSLDQGLQFLIQYYNGEERAKGNILERFSAQQFPDLHSELNLSSLELGDSALYFCASSVSPERVTGELFFGEGSRLTVL.

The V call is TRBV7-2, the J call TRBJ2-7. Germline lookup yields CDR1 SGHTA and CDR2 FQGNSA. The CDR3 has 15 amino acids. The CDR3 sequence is CASSFAGTEDYEQYF.

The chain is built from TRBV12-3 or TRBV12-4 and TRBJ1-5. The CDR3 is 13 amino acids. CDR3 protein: CASSFGYNQPQHF.

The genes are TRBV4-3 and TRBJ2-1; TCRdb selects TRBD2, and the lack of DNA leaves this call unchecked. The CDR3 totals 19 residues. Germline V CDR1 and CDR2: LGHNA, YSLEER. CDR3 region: CASSQDPPVTSGGYNEQFF.

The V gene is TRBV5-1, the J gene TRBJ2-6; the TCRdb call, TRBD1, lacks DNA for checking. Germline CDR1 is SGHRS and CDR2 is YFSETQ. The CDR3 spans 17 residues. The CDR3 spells CASSGIEGHSGANVLTF.

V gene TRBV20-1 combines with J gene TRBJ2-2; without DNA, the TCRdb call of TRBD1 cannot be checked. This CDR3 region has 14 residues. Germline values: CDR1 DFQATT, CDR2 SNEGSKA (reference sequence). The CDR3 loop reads CSASLDRGTGELFF.

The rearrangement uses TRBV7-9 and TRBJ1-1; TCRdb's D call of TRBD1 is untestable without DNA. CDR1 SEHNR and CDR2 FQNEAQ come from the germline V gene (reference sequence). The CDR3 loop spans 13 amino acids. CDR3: CASSLGGAAEAFF.

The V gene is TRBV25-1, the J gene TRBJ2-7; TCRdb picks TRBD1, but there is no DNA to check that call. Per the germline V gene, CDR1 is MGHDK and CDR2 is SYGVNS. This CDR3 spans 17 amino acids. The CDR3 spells CASSEWVQGSWAYEQYF.

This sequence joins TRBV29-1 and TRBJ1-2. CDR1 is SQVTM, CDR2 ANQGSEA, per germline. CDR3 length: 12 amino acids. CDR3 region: CSVGATAAGYTF.

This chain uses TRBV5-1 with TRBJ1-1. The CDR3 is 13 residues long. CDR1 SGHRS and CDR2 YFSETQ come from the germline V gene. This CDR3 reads CASSLVSGTEAFF.

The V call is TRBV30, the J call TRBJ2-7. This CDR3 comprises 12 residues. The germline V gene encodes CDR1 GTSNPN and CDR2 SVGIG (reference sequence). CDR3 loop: CAWTVSSYEQYF.

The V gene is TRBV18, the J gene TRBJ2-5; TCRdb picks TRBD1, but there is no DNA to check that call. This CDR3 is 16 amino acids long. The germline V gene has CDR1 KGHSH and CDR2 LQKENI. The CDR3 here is CASSPLDRAFQETQYF.

The CDR3 loop reads CASSQRTVNEQFF. The genes are TRBV7-2 and TRBJ2-1; TCRdb proposes TRBD1, but this gene call is untestable without DNA. This CDR3 region has 13 residues. Germline CDR1 reads SGHTA; CDR2 reads FQGNSA.